The clone carrying this T cell receptor beta chain was recorded a few times. Its antigen is as yet unknown. The data stem from a study of T-cell reconstitution after alpha-beta-depleted transplantation in children. General observations from the study: Several hundred graft clones that had expanded were reportedly the source of alpha-beta T cells about two months after transplant. Diversity and T-cell counts at one year after transplant derived mostly from new T cells. For some patients, TCRbeta diversity was high at day 60 because of recipient T cells and thymic progenitors that survived.

The germline V gene encodes CDR1 DFQATT and CDR2 SNEGSKA (reference sequence). V shed 3 bases, J shed 0 bases, and the junction held 3 bases outside the gene matches. This CDR3 comprises 16 residues. A TCRbeta library incorporating unique molecular identifiers was prepared. One entry per CDR3 protein results from TCRdb running MiXCR on the PCR reads. The sample lists about a million distinct CDR3 sequences, roughly 29% occurring once. The receptor was derived from a boy in the first two years of life who had a stem cell transplant for SCID, so the T cells may come from the graft donor. The sequencing here drew on PBMCs, mostly from graft donor cells, taken 360 days after TCRalphabeta/CD19-depleted stem cell transplant. The chain uses TRBV20-1 and TRBJ2-6, with 9 bases fitting TRBD1. CDR3 in DNA: TGCAGTGCTAGGGGGACAGGGAGCTCTGGGGCCAACGTCCTGACTTTC. This codes for CSARGTGSSGANVLTF.